The sequence of this TCR beta chain was determined in a study of blood T cell repertoires in COVID-19 (dated by TCRdb to between 2020 and 2021). Concerning the study at large: The collaborator samples originated in the United States, Italy and Spain and spanned the acute and convalescent phases of COVID-19. The dataset comprised deeply sampled blood TCRbeta repertoires from subjects exposed to, actively infected with, or recovered from COVID-19. The repertoires were released in a freely available public database meant as a resource for research on the immune response to SARS-CoV-2. Where available, HLA class I and class II types were taken from metadata supplied by the sample provider and were not determined by assay-based typing. The material from the prospective study consisted of cDNA or gDNA derived from T cells, B-cell-depleted T cells, or PBMCs. The samples were drawn from two sources: the first 160 participants of the ongoing ImmuneRACE study, and 1,000 to 1,500 subjects contributed by 6 global collaborators. A de-identified subject ID, COVID-19 status, age in years and sex were almost always included in the sample metadata.

CDR3 length: 17 amino acids, cysteine to phenylalanine. The DNA shown is the 51-base CDR3, in frame from base 1. CDR1 and CDR2 were assigned from the germline V gene as MNHNS and SASEGT. The germline ends are 15 bases apart after V is trimmed by 2 bases and J by 1 base. One collaborating source in Seattle enrolled patients during active infection and followed them longitudinally through the course of disease. Collaborating institutions collected whole blood in K2EDTA tubes following their own protocols. For TCRbeta analysis, collaborators shipped samples in one of three forms: frozen whole blood, isolated PBMCs, or DNA extracted from either of those sample types. Points on this clone: It lacks a known antigen. Per-base quality was not reported, and no clone a single base away is much larger than it.

TCRbeta CDR3 regions were amplified from genomic DNA using the immunoSEQ Assay, a bias-controlled multiplex PCR. Processing in the source paper ran as follows. Nucleated cell counts per sample were estimated from amplification of reference gene primers within the assay. Sequence reads were collapsed and filtered to measure the absolute abundance of every unique TCRbeta CDR3 rearrangement. For each sample, productive Simpson clonality was calculated by taking the square root of Simpson's diversity index across productive rearrangements. Entries here come from immuneACCESS through TCRdb and include only in-frame sequences with V and J called. Some clones fail to appear in such tables; in the studies checked, an unresolved V gene covers under half of the shortfall, and the cause of the remainder is unknown. The V and J calls and clone size were taken over from that table, and D and trimming were inferred from the DNA. Within this sample are tens of thousands of clones, with around 85% of them counted one time only. Approximately 3.4% of the sample rests with the top ten.

Overall study outcomes, separate from this receptor: The quantity of clinical and demographic metadata differed by source and by participant and was supplied without curation.

Sequenced input: peripheral blood. This receptor was identified in a man aged 65 to 85 with COVID-19, enrolled during active disease. The chain employs TRBV6-1 and TRBJ1-5, and possibly TRBD1, on 5 matching bases. The CDR3 region: CASSEPNFQGSNQPQHF. The DNA reads as follows: TGTGCCAGCAGTGAACCCAACTTTCAGGGAAGCAATCAGCCCCAGCATTTT.